Listed here is a single TCR beta chain. This clone was counted only a few times. No cognate antigen has been identified for it. No clone much larger than this one lies a single base away; base qualities are absent. The data stem from a study of blood T cell repertoires in COVID-19 (dated by TCRdb to about 2020). Describing the broader study: Collaborator samples came from the United States, Italy and Spain and covered acute and convalescent phases of COVID-19. The material from the prospective study consisted of cDNA or gDNA derived from T cells, B-cell-depleted T cells, or PBMCs. Where available, HLA class I and class II types were taken from metadata supplied by the sample provider and were not determined by assay-based typing. The sample metadata nearly always contained a de-identified subject ID, COVID-19 status, age in years and sex. Samples came from the ongoing ImmuneRACE study (first 160 participants) plus 1,254 subjects from 6 global collaborators. The dataset comprised deeply sampled blood TCRbeta repertoires from subjects exposed to, actively infected with, or recovered from COVID-19. The repertoires were released in a freely available public database intended as a resource for research on the immune response to SARS-CoV-2.

The immunoSEQ Assay, a bias-controlled multiplex PCR, was used to amplify TCRbeta CDR3 regions from genomic DNA. The authors processed their data as follows. The number of nucleated cells in each sample was estimated by amplification of reference gene primers within the assay. Sequence reads were collapsed and filtered to measure the absolute abundance of every unique TCRbeta CDR3 rearrangement. For each sample, productive Simpson clonality was calculated as the square root of Simpson's diversity index over productive rearrangements. TCRdb took over this immuneACCESS table, retaining in-frame rearrangements with V and J assigned. Such tables are incomplete; in checked studies, under half of the missing clones stem from an unresolved V gene, and the remainder is unexplained. That table is the source of V, J and clone size, and D and trimming were worked out from the DNA. The sample contains 200,000 to 250,000 clones, around 80% of them found a single time. 3.4% of the sample is in the top ten clones.

Study-level results and caveats: The amount of clinical and demographic metadata varied by source and participant and was provided uncurated.

The collaborating institutions used their own protocols to collect whole blood in K2EDTA tubes. Collaborator samples were shipped for TCRbeta analysis as frozen whole blood, isolated PBMCs, or DNA extracted from either sample type. The CDR3, from cysteine to phenylalanine, totals 16 residues. The CDR3 DNA has 48 bases and is translated from base 1. V lost 0 bases and J lost 2 bases, and the count of bases not matched to a germline gene is 6. Sequences MNHEY (CDR1) and SVGEGT (CDR2) are obtained from the germline V gene. The sequenced sample was peripheral blood. Recombination connected TRBV6-2 or TRBV6-3 to TRBJ1-2, and 7 junction bases match TRBD1. The sequence derives from a woman younger than 30 with acute or convalescent COVID-19. The DNA is as follows: TGTGCCAGCAGTTACTCTGAGACAGGGAAGAACTATGGCTACACCTTC. Translated, it reads CASSYSETGKNYGYTF.